The 24 T cell receptor beta chains presented below share a single source sample, sequenced in a study of cytomegalovirus exposure and HLA in healthy donors. This PCR relied on a set of 60 Vbeta primers and 13 Jbeta primers. Profiled with immunoSEQ multiplex PCR; TCRdb holds only in-frame clones, not every one. This sample has fewer than 200,000 clones, with around 80% found just once. The sequenced sample was PBMCs. All receptors derive from a woman in her twenties or thirties in good health and CMV-seronegative.

The J gene is TRBJ1-1, the V gene TRBV28, with a tentative D call TRBD1 (6 bases). V was clipped by 3 bases and J by 2 bases, with 16 bases between them. Germline assignment: CDR1 MDHEN and CDR2 SYDVKM. The CDR3 runs to 16 residues. The CDR3 region is CASSLGGTRVNTEAFF. The CDR3 DNA follows: TGTGCCAGCAGTTTGGGGGGGACAAGAGTCAACACTGAAGCTTTCTTT.

This clone appeared once. The chain uses TRBV28 and TRBJ1-2, with TRBD1 identical over 9 bases. The CDR3 is made up of 14 amino acids. The V and J ends lost 3 bases and 6 bases, in that order; junction bases with no gene match: 5. Looked up from germline, CDR1 is MDHEN and CDR2 is SYDVKM. The CDR3 here is CASSFGDRVDGYTF. The DNA of the CDR3 is TGTGCCAGCAGTTTCGGGGACAGGGTTGATGGCTACACCTTC.

The V gene is TRBV27, the J gene TRBJ2-7, with TRBD1 as a possible D gene (6 bases). The CDR3 totals 15 residues. Trimming shortened V by 3 bases and J by 3 bases, and 15 bases separated the two germline ends. Germline CDR1 MNHEY, CDR2 SMNVEV (reference sequence). CDR3 loop: CASSLSFEQGYEQYF. CDR3 bases: TGTGCCAGCAGTTTGTCATTTGAACAGGGCTACGAGCAGTACTTC.

This clone was recorded a few times. CDR3 DNA: TGTGCCAGCACTCAGGGACTAGCCCCCGGGGAGCTGTTTTTT. This encodes CASTQGLAPGELFF. This chain connects TRBV7-2 to TRBJ2-2; 9 bases agree with TRBD2. This CDR3 region has 14 residues. After removal of 7 bases from V and 6 bases from J, the junction contained 6 bases not matched to a gene. Germline assignment: CDR1 SGHTA and CDR2 FQGNSA.

This chain links TRBV5-1 with TRBJ1-2, with D possibly matching TRBD1 (5 bases). The length of the CDR3 is 13 residues. Germline CDR1 and CDR2: SGHRS and YFSETQ. The ends were cut back, 7 bases at V and 4 bases at J, with 14 bases in the middle. In DNA form, the CDR3 reads TGCGCCAGCGGGCCCACAGGCCCCTATGGCTACACCTTC. Its protein product is CASGPTGPYGYTF. The whole variable domain, filled in from reference TRBV5-1 and TRBJ1-2, reads KAGVTQTPRYLIKTRGQQVTLSCSPISGHRSVSWYQQTPGQGLQFLFEYFSETQRNKGNFPGRFSGRQFSNSRSEMNVSTLELGDSALYLCASGPTGPYGYTFGSGTRLTVV.

The CDR3 DNA reads as TGTGCCAGCAGTTTATCGGGGACTAGCGGTCTGATCTACGAGCAGTACTTC. This gives the protein CASSLSGTSGLIYEQYF. This chain uses TRBV27 with TRBJ2-7; 11 bases agree with TRBD2. V gave up 0 bases and J gave up 3 bases; unmatched junction bases: 7. The CDR3 covers 17 residues. The germline V gene encodes CDR1 MNHEY and CDR2 SMNVEV (reference sequence).

This chain uses TRBV5-4 with TRBJ2-7; 7 bases line up with TRBD1. The ends lost 0 bases at V and 4 bases at J; junction bases unmatched: 4. This CDR3 contains 14 residues. Germline V gene lookup returns CDR1 SGHNT and CDR2 YYREEE (reference sequence). CDR3 amino acids: CASSLGQGQYEQYF. DNA of the CDR3: TGTGCCAGCAGCTTGGGGCAGGGACAGTACGAGCAGTACTTC.

The chain is built from TRBV4-1 and TRBJ2-3; D possibly corresponds to TRBD2 (5 bases). The germline V gene has CDR1 MGHRA and CDR2 YSYEKL. Trimming took off 3 bases at V and 2 bases at J, with 12 bases between the two ends. The CDR3 runs to 15 residues. CDR3 DNA: TGCGCCAGCAGCCACGGACTTTCTTTCACAGATACGCAGTATTTT. The encoded protein is CASSHGLSFTDTQYF.

The chain combines TRBV7-2 with TRBJ2-1; 8 bases fit TRBD2. The germline V gene encodes CDR1 SGHTA and CDR2 FQGNSA. CDR3 length: 16 residues. V gave up 5 bases and J gave up 4 bases; unmatched junction bases: 10. The CDR3 DNA reads as TGTGCCAGCAGCCTTCGCACTAGCGGAGATTACAATGAGCAGTTCTTC. This encodes CASSLRTSGDYNEQFF. Filled out from reference TRBV7-2 and TRBJ2-1, the complete variable domain reads GAGVSQSPSNKVTEKGKDVELRCDPISGHTALYWYRQSLGQGLEFLIYFQGNSAPDKSGLPSDRFSAERTGGSVSTLTIQRTQQEDSAVYLCASSLRTSGDYNEQFFGPGTRLTVL.

The chain is built from TRBV7-8 and TRBJ1-1, with D possibly TRBD1 on 5 matching bases. The V gene lost 5 bases and the J gene lost 0 bases, with 13 bases spanning the gap. The CDR3 extends over 15 amino acids. Germline CDR1 and CDR2: SGHVS and FQNEAQ. The CDR3 sequence is CASSPSQTVNTEAFF. In nucleotides, the CDR3 is TGTGCCAGCAGCCCCTCCCAGACAGTGAACACTGAAGCTTTCTTT.

J is TRBJ2-3 and V is TRBV5-6; the D is unclear. Per germline, CDR1 SGHDT and CDR2 YYEEEE. The CDR3 totals 14 residues. V was clipped by 4 bases and J by 1 base, with 10 bases between them. CDR3 sequence (DNA): TGTGCCAGCAGCCCGGGTCTGGGCACAGATACGCAGTATTTT. It codes for CASSPGLGTDTQYF.

This clone was found once. The rearrangement joins TRBV11-2 to TRBJ1-1; TRBD1 aligns across 10 bases. V was pared by 4 bases and J by 3 bases, with 2 bases of the junction left unmatched. The CDR3 runs 14 residues. Germline lookup yields CDR1 SGHAT and CDR2 FQNNGV. The CDR3 DNA sequence: TGTGCCAGCAGCTGGACAGGGGGGGACACTGAAGCTTTCTTT. Translated: CASSWTGGDTEAFF.

This clone was recorded a few times. This rearrangement joins TRBV5-6 to TRBJ2-1; D may correspond to TRBD1 or TRBD2 (5 bases each). V lost 4 bases and J 0 bases, leaving 14 bases between the germline ends. This CDR3 has 16 residues. Germline V gives CDR1 SGHDT, CDR2 YYEEEE. The CDR3 region is CASSLGVLVSYNEQFF. For the CDR3, the DNA is TGTGCCAGCAGCCTGGGGGTCCTAGTCTCCTACAATGAGCAGTTCTTC.

This clone turned up a few times. The CDR3 sequence: CASSLAQGNYNEQFF. In DNA, the CDR3 is TGCGCCAGCAGCTTGGCACAGGGAAACTACAATGAGCAGTTCTTC. V and J are TRBV5-1 and TRBJ2-1; possibly TRBD1 for D (6 bases). V lost 0 bases to trimming and J lost 3 bases, with 10 bases between them. The germline CDR1 and CDR2 sequences are SGHRS and YFSETQ. This CDR3 is built from 15 residues.

This sequence joins TRBV2 and TRBJ2-1; 7 bases align to TRBD1. The trim removed 4 bases at V and 5 bases at J, leaving 2 bases unmatched. This CDR3 has 13 residues. The germline V gene has CDR1 SNHLY and CDR2 FYNNEI. The CDR3 DNA reads TGTGCCAGCAGTGGGGGACAGCACAATGAGCAGTTCTTC. It encodes CASSGGQHNEQFF.

The rearrangement joins TRBV28 to TRBJ1-2; 8 positions match TRBD1. The CDR3 sequence is 15 residues long. With V trimmed by 5 bases and J by 0 bases, 5 bases remained unmatched. CDR1 MDHEN and CDR2 SYDVKM come from the germline V gene. CDR3 coding DNA: TGTGCCAGCAGTCGCCCAGGGGGCCCTAACTATGGCTACACCTTC. It translates to CASSRPGGPNYGYTF.

The rearrangement joins TRBV27 to TRBJ1-4; perhaps TRBD1 as D (6 bases). The germline CDR1 and CDR2 sequences are MNHEY and SMNVEV (reference sequence). V lost 0 bases and J lost 8, with 16 bases in between. This CDR3 is 16 amino acids long. CDR3 bases: TGTGCCAGCAGTTTATCCTCGGCAGGGGTTTTCGAAAAACTGTTTTTT. Protein product: CASSLSSAGVFEKLFF.

This rearrangement joins TRBV27 to TRBJ2-1; 9 nucleotides match TRBD1. The CDR3 runs to 16 residues. The ends lost 7 bases at V and 10 bases at J; junction bases unmatched: 17. In germline, CDR1 is MNHEY, CDR2 SMNVEV (reference sequence). The CDR3 spells CASIPLRTGDSGEQFF. The CDR3 bases are TGTGCCAGCATCCCACTCCGGACAGGGGATTCGGGGGAGCAGTTCTTC.

A remark on this clone: The junction does not match germline at one end; this may be a read error. The CDR3 loop is CERRNTGELFF. DNA of the CDR3: TGCGAGAGGAGAAACACCGGGGAGCTGTTTTTT. The V and J genes are TRBV14 and TRBJ2-2; no firm D call. CDR3 length equals 11 residues. Germline CDR1 SGHDN, CDR2 FVKESK.

The chain couples TRBV27 to TRBJ2-1; the match to TRBD2 covers 8 bases. Germline CDR1 and CDR2: MNHEY and SMNVEV (reference sequence). J was trimmed by 0 bases and V by 2 bases; bases with no gene match: 3. The CDR3 is 16 amino acids. CDR3 in amino acids: CASSLDSGVSYNEQFF. In nucleotides, the CDR3 is TGTGCCAGCAGTTTAGATAGCGGGGTCTCCTACAATGAGCAGTTCTTC.

V and J are TRBV5-8 and TRBJ2-6, with D possibly matching TRBD2 (6 bases). V was cut by 3 bases and J by 2 bases, with 24 bases left in between. Germline assignment: CDR1 SGHTS and CDR2 YDEGEE. CDR3 length equals 20 residues. For the CDR3, the DNA is TGTGCCAGCAGCTCCTACCCAATCGCGGGGAGTCGACCTGGGGCCAACGTCCTGACTTTC. This codes for CASSSYPIAGSRPGANVLTF. Using reference TRBV5-8 and TRBJ2-6 for the parts outside the CDR3, the full variable domain is EAGVTQSPTHLIKTRGQQATLRCSPISGHTSVYWYQQALGLGLQFLLWYDEGEERNRGNFPPRFSGRQFPNYSSELNVNALELEDSALYLCASSSYPIAGSRPGANVLTFGAGSRLTVL.

The chain combines TRBV5-1 with TRBJ2-6, with 9 nucleotides matching TRBD2. The CDR3 has 20 residues. Unmatched junction bases numbered 11, after V lost 1 base and J lost 0 bases. Looked up from germline, CDR1 is SGHRS and CDR2 is YFSETQ. This chain's CDR3 is CASSLSPMTSGPSGANVLTF. DNA for the CDR3: TGCGCCAGCAGCTTGAGCCCCATGACTAGCGGTCCCTCTGGGGCCAACGTCCTGACTTTC.

This clone has only a few counts. This chain joins TRBV11-3 and TRBJ2-7; no clear D gene. The V gene's germline CDR1 is SGHNT and CDR2 YENEEA. The V gene lost 5 bases and the J gene lost 3 bases, with 5 bases spanning the gap. The CDR3 length is 11 residues. The CDR3 loop reads CASSPYYEQYF. The CDR3 nucleotides are TGTGCCAGCAGCCCTTACTACGAGCAGTACTTC.

J is TRBJ1-2 and V is TRBV29-1, with 8 bases that match TRBD1. Germline V gene sequence: CDR1 SQVTM, CDR2 ANQGSEA. V lost 7 bases, J lost 3 bases, and 4 bases stayed unmatched. The CDR3 is 12 amino acids. The CDR3 sequence: CSGMTGDYGYTF. The CDR3 DNA is TGCAGCGGGATGACAGGGGACTATGGCTACACCTTC.